The clone carrying this TCR beta chain was seen ten or more times. Its antigen remains unidentified. The data derive from a study of blood T cells in healthy people across ages. Findings and caveats of the study: It was not known whether donors were CMV positive (a possible confounder of expanded clonotype changes). Long-lived donors exceeded aged donors in naive CD4+ cells and diversity.

Next came a second PCR, run for about 6 to 11 cycles, which used a sample-barcoded 5' primer along with a J-beta primer mix. A template-switch adaptor with 12 random nucleotides tagged each cDNA molecule. Each CDR3 protein is one row after TCRdb ran MiXCR on the 5' RACE reads. The sample carries 550,000 to 650,000 distinct CDR3 sequences, approximately 30% recorded once. Deletions cut 0 bases from V and 1 base from J, with 15 bases between. The CDR3 covers 16 residues. Per the germline V gene, CDR1 is GTSNPN and CDR2 is SVGIG (reference sequence). The V call is TRBV30, the J call TRBJ1-2, with unresolved D. Sequencing was done on a sample of blood. This TCR was recovered from a woman aged 80 or older in good health. The CDR3 loop reads CAWSVPFLGSNYGYTF. The CDR3 DNA reads as TGTGCCTGGAGTGTACCCTTCCTGGGCAGTAACTATGGCTACACCTTC.